This T cell receptor beta chain emerged from a study of blood T cell repertoires in COVID-19. The overall study: Italy, Spain and the United States were the sources of the convalescent and acute COVID-19 samples. T cells, B-cell-depleted T cells, or PBMCs provided the cDNA or gDNA that served as material.

Looked up from germline, CDR1 is LGHDT and CDR2 is YNNKEL (reference sequence). V shed 3 bases and J 8 bases; nucleotides not matched to a gene: 7. This CDR3 is 15 amino acids long. As processed by the authors: Scientists estimated how many nucleated cells there were by amplifying reference gene primers. Repertoires were generated with immunoSEQ multiplex PCR, while TCRdb's copy carries only in-frame clones and drops some. Clone size and the V and J calls come from that table; the DNA yielded D and trimming. The table records roughly 200,000 clones, roughly 76% of them present only once. Enrolment of Seattle patients took place during active infection, and they were followed longitudinally.

This TCR derives from a woman in her thirties or forties with COVID-19, enrolled during active disease. The specimen was peripheral blood. J is TRBJ2-1 and V is TRBV3-1 (or the pseudogene TRBV3-2); 10 bases are a match to TRBD2. The CDR3 sequence is CASSHEREGLYEQFF. As DNA, the CDR3 is TGTGCCAGCAGCCATGAGCGGGAGGGCCTATATGAGCAGTTCTTC.